This TCR beta chain was recorded in a study of T cells in Graves' hyperthyroidism and ophthalmopathy. Amplification targeted TCR beta CDR3 regions from RNA transcripts. HTBI primers were used for first-round RT-PCR of the TCR CDR3. TCRdb re-called the multiplex PCR reads with MiXCR, one entry per CDR3 protein. The sample records fewer than 900,000 distinct CDR3 sequences, roughly a sixth being singletons. Blood dates from first hyperthyroidism diagnosis, before any ophthalmopathy symptoms. PBMCs came from 10 ml fresh peripheral blood. V was pared by 1 base and J by 7 bases, with 11 bases between. CDR3 size: 14 residues. Germline CDR1 reads LGHDT; CDR2 reads YNNKEL (reference sequence). General study results and limits: Most clonotypes that expanded in the thyroid above 0.001 also showed up in blood.

This clonotype was observed a handful of times. Its antigen remains unknown. This receptor was obtained from a woman in her forties or fifties with Graves' hyperthyroidism that later progressed to Graves' ophthalmopathy. The genes are TRBV3-1 and TRBJ2-1; D is uncertain. The sample was blood. The CDR3 bases are TGTGCCAGCAGCCAAGGGGCCTTCATAAATGAGCAGTTCTTC. It codes for CASSQGAFINEQFF.